This record looks at one T cell receptor (beta chain) sequence and its context. Only in-frame clones appear in the TCRdb table, and some are missing; sequencing was by immunoSEQ multiplex PCR. Of approximately 84,000 clones listed, 95% to 98% are singletons. V trimming: 4 bases; J trimming: 0 bases; junction bases outside the gene matches: 5. The CDR3 loop spans 16 amino acids. The germline V gene has CDR1 SGHRS and CDR2 YFSETQ. These data come from a study of technical replicates of blood from a handful of donors. Sequencing input: T cells isolated from PBMCs. The TCR was taken from a human donor in good health. The rearrangement joins TRBV5-1 to TRBJ2-1, with 9 bases that match TRBD2. The CDR3 DNA is TGCGCCAGCAGCGCCGTTAGCGGGAGCTCCTACAATGAGCAGTTCTTC. Its translation: CASSAVSGSSYNEQFF. The full variable domain, with the rest looked up from reference TRBV5-1 and TRBJ2-1, is KAGVTQTPRYLIKTRGQQVTLSCSPISGHRSVSWYQQTPGQGLQFLFEYFSETQRNKGNFPGRFSGRQFSNSRSEMNVSTLELGDSALYLCASSAVSGSSYNEQFFGPGTRLTVL.